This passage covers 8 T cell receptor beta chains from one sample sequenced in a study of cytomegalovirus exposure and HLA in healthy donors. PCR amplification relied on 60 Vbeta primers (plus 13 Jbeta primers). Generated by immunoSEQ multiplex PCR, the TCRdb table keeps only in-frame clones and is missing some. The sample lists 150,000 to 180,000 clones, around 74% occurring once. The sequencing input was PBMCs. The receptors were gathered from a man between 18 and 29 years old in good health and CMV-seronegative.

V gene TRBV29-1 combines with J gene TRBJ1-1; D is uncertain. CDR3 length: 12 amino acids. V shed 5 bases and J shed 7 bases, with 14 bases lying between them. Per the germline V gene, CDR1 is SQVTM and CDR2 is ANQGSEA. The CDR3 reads CSVWNPRGEAFF. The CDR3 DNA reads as TGCAGCGTTTGGAACCCGCGGGGTGAAGCTTTCTTT.

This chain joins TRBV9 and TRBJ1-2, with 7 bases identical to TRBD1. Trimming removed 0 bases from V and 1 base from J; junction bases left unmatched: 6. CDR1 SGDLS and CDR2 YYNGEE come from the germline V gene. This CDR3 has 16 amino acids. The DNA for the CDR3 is TGTGCCAGCAGCGTAGGGGTACAGGGGCTTAACTATGGCTACACCTTC. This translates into CASSVGVQGLNYGYTF.

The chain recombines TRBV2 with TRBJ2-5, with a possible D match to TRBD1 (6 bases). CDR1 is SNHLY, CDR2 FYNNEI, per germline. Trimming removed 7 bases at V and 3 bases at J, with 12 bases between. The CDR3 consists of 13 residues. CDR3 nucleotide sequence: TGTGCCAGCATTCTGGACAGTGAAGAGACCCAGTACTTC. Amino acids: CASILDSEETQYF.

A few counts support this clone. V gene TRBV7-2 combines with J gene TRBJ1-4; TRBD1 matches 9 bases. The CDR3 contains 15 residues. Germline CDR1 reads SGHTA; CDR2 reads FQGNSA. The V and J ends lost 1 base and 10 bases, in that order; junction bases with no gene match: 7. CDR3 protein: CASSLVETGGVKLFF. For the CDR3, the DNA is TGTGCCAGCAGCTTAGTGGAGACAGGGGGTGTAAAACTGTTTTTT. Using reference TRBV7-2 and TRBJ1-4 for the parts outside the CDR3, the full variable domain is GAGVSQSPSNKVTEKGKDVELRCDPISGHTALYWYRQSLGQGLEFLIYFQGNSAPDKSGLPSDRFSAERTGGSVSTLTIQRTQQEDSAVYLCASSLVETGGVKLFFGSGTQLSVL.

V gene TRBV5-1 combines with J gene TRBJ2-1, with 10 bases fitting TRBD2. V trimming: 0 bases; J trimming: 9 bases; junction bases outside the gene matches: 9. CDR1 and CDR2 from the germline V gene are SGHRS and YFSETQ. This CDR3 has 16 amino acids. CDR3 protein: CASSLVVAGGSGEQFF. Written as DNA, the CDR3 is TGCGCCAGCAGCTTGGTTGTAGCGGGGGGCTCGGGTGAGCAGTTCTTC.

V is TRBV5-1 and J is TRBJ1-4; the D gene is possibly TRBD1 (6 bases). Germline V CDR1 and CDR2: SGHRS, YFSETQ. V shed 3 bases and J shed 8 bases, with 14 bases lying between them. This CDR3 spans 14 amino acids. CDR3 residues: CASSSTWGPEKLFF. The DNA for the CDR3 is TGCGCCAGCAGCTCCACGTGGGGGCCAGAAAAACTGTTTTTT.

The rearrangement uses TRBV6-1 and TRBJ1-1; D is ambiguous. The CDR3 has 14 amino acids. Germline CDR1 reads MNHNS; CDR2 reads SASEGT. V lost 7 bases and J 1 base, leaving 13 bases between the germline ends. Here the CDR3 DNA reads TGTGCCAGCACCAAAAGCGAGCGGAACACTGAAGCTTTCTTT. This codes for CASTKSERNTEAFF.

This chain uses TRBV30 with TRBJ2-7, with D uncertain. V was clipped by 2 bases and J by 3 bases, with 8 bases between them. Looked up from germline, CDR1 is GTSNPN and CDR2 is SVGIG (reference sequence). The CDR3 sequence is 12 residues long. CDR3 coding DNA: TGTGCCTGGAGTTCGAACAGCTACGAGCAGTACTTC. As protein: CAWSSNSYEQYF.